Below, 30 T cell receptor beta chains from the same sample are listed, as sequenced in a study of cytomegalovirus exposure and HLA in healthy donors. Vbeta (60) and Jbeta (13) primers were used in the PCR. Sequencing was performed with immunoSEQ multiplex PCR; in TCRdb, only in-frame clones are kept and a portion is missing. Of over 150,000 clones in the sample, roughly 80% were seen once. The specimen was PBMCs. These TCRs come from a woman in her twenties or thirties in good health and CMV-seropositive.

The chain combines TRBV18 with TRBJ2-7; 8 bases line up with TRBD2. CDR3 size: 13 residues. CDR1 and CDR2 (germline): KGHSH, LQKENI. The trim removed 4 bases at V and 3 bases at J, leaving 2 bases unmatched. Here the CDR3 reads CASSLSGGYEQYF. The CDR3 DNA follows: TGTGCCAGCTCACTCAGCGGGGGCTACGAGCAGTACTTC.

This sequence joins TRBV5-6 and TRBJ2-1, with D maybe TRBD2 (7 bases). The germline V gene encodes CDR1 SGHDT and CDR2 YYEEEE. This CDR3 region has 15 residues. Trimming removed 5 bases at V and 2 bases at J, with 14 bases between. The CDR3 loop is CASSDEGGAYNEQFF. The DNA for the CDR3 is TGTGCCAGCAGTGACGAGGGGGGGGCCTACAATGAGCAGTTCTTC.

The CDR3 protein is CASRRGRMNTEAFF. The CDR3 DNA reads TGTGCCAGCAGAAGGGGGCGAATGAACACTGAAGCTTTCTTT. The chain employs TRBV6-5 and TRBJ1-1; 7 nucleotides agree with TRBD1. Germline values: CDR1 MNHEY, CDR2 SVGAGI. V lost 6 bases and J lost 0; bases outside the gene matches: 4. This CDR3 comprises 14 residues.

This clone was seen a handful of times. The genes are TRBV6-1 and TRBJ2-5, with D maybe TRBD2 (6 bases). The CDR3 length is 15 residues. CDR1 is MNHNS, CDR2 SASEGT, per germline. Trimming removed 5 bases at V and 5 bases at J, with 18 bases between. As DNA, the CDR3 is TGTGCCAGCAGTTCAGGGTTAGGGAGGTCTGAGACCCAGTACTTC. Its translation is CASSSGLGRSETQYF.

As for this clone: One end of the junction fails to match germline, which may point to a read error. CDR3 coding DNA: TGTGCCAGCACCTTGTTGTCTCAGGGCTTCGCTGGTAATCAGCCCCAGCATTTT. Protein sequence: CASTLLSQGFAGNQPQHF. The J gene is TRBJ1-5, the V gene TRBV5-8; D may be TRBD1 (5 bases). This CDR3 contains 18 residues. CDR1 and CDR2 (germline): SGHTS, YDEGEE.

V is TRBV27 and J is TRBJ1-5; 11 nucleotides match TRBD1. Germline CDR1 MNHEY, CDR2 SMNVEV (reference sequence). The CDR3 is 17 amino acids. J was trimmed by 3 bases and V by 2 bases; bases with no gene match: 6. This CDR3 reads CASSLPDRGLINQPQHF. For the CDR3, the DNA is TGTGCCAGCAGTTTACCGGACAGGGGGCTCATCAATCAGCCCCAGCATTTT.

V is TRBV5-8 and J is TRBJ2-5, with 11 bases identical to TRBD1. CDR1 is SGHTS and CDR2 is YDEGEE in the germline V gene. This CDR3 is 15 amino acids long. With V trimmed by 4 bases and J by 5 bases, 7 bases remained unmatched. The CDR3 loop reads CASSPLDRGPETQYF. The CDR3, as DNA: TGTGCCAGCAGCCCGCTGGACAGGGGGCCCGAGACCCAGTACTTC. Full variable domain (missing parts from reference TRBV5-8 and TRBJ2-5): EAGVTQSPTHLIKTRGQQATLRCSPISGHTSVYWYQQALGLGLQFLLWYDEGEERNRGNFPPRFSGRQFPNYSSELNVNALELEDSALYLCASSPLDRGPETQYFGPGTRLLVL.

This chain links TRBV6-6 with TRBJ2-7; TRBD1 agrees at 12 bases. This CDR3 is 15 amino acids long. V trimming: 2 bases; J trimming: 5 bases; junction bases outside the gene matches: 4. Germline assignment: CDR1 MNHNY and CDR2 SVGAGI (reference sequence). The CDR3 sequence is CASSYPGTGGNEQYF. As DNA, the CDR3 is TGTGCCAGCAGTTACCCCGGGACAGGGGGCAACGAGCAGTACTTC.

The V gene is TRBV4-3, the J gene TRBJ2-7, with 13 bases identical to TRBD2. The junction had 6 bases not matched to a gene; V was cut back by 1 base and J by 3 bases. The CDR3 totals 17 residues. Per germline, CDR1 LGHNA and CDR2 YSLEER. CDR3 sequence reads: CASSQASWTSGGYEQYF. CDR3 bases: TGCGCCAGCAGCCAAGCTTCCTGGACTAGCGGGGGCTACGAGCAGTACTTC.

The rearrangement links TRBV7-2 to TRBJ2-7, with D tentatively TRBD2 (6 bases). In germline, CDR1 is SGHTA, CDR2 FQGNSA. The CDR3 loop spans 16 amino acids. V lost 5 bases, J lost 2 bases, and 19 bases lay in between. CDR3 coding DNA: TGTGCCAGCAGCCTCCGTGGGGGGAGGAGTACCTACGAGCAGTACTTC. This gives the protein CASSLRGGRSTYEQYF.

This clone is a singleton in its sample. The CDR3 region has the DNA TGTGCCAGCAGCCCAGGTGGGGCGGACACTGAAGCTTTCTTT. This translates into CASSPGGADTEAFF. The V gene is TRBV6-5, the J gene TRBJ1-1; the D gene is possibly TRBD1 (5 bases). V gave up 6 bases and J gave up 3 bases, with 14 bases separating them. CDR3 length: 14 residues. The germline V gene has CDR1 MNHEY and CDR2 SVGAGI.

V and J are TRBV19 and TRBJ1-5, with 8 bases identical to TRBD1. V lost 7 bases, J lost 0 bases, and 17 bases stayed unmatched. Germline loops: CDR1 LNHDA, CDR2 SQIVND (reference sequence). The length of the CDR3 is 19 residues. CDR3 sequence reads: CASTLTRTGKSFSNQPQHF. The CDR3 coding sequence is TGTGCCAGTACCCTCACGAGGACAGGGAAATCTTTTAGCAATCAGCCCCAGCATTTT.

This clone was recorded once. The V and J genes are TRBV9 and TRBJ1-1; D might be TRBD1 (6 bases). V lost 4 bases to trimming and J lost 4 bases, with 17 bases between them. In germline, CDR1 is SGDLS, CDR2 YYNGEE. This CDR3 is 15 amino acids long. The CDR3 DNA is TGTGCCAGCAGCTCCACAGGGAAAGGCCGCACTGAAGCTTTCTTT. Translated: CASSSTGKGRTEAFF.

The chain uses TRBV18 and TRBJ2-7; no definite D call. CDR1 and CDR2 from the germline V gene are KGHSH and LQKENI. CDR3 length: 12 amino acids. Trimming pared 1 base from V and 4 bases from J, leaving 5 bases between. CDR3 protein: CASSPQEYEQYF. The CDR3 coding sequence is TGTGCCAGCTCACCACAAGAGTACGAGCAGTACTTC.

The J gene is TRBJ2-2, the V gene TRBV5-1; 7 bases are a match to TRBD1. This CDR3 spans 16 amino acids. CDR1 is SGHRS, CDR2 YFSETQ, per germline. The V segment lost 4 bases and the J segment 1 base; nucleotides outside the gene matches: 7. CDR3 DNA sequence: TGCGCCAGCAGCGGATGGACAGGAGTGAACACCGGGGAGCTGTTTTTT. It yields the protein CASSGWTGVNTGELFF.

This chain joins TRBV9 and TRBJ1-2; 7 bases are shared with TRBD1. V shed 4 bases, J shed 4 bases, and the junction held 7 bases outside the gene matches. The germline V gene has CDR1 SGDLS and CDR2 YYNGEE. This CDR3 is 14 amino acids long. The CDR3 spells CASSRGQDLYGYTF. CDR3 in DNA: TGTGCCAGCAGCCGCGGACAGGATCTCTATGGCTACACCTTC.

V is TRBV7-9 and J is TRBJ2-7; a weak D match, TRBD1 (5 bases). The V end was cut by 4 bases, the J end by 5 bases, with 6 bases between. CDR3 length: 11 residues. Germline V gene data show CDR1 as SEHNR and CDR2 as FQNEAQ (reference sequence). CDR3: CASSWGDEQYF. DNA of the CDR3: TGTGCCAGCAGCTGGGGCGACGAGCAGTACTTC.

J is TRBJ2-5 and V is TRBV2; TRBD1 is a possible D gene (5 bases). The germline CDR1 and CDR2 sequences are SNHLY and FYNNEI. CDR3 length: 12 residues. V gave up 6 bases and J gave up 9 bases, with 14 bases separating them. The CDR3: CASSGSTVSQYF. CDR3 sequence (DNA): TGTGCCAGCAGCGGATCGACAGTCTCCCAGTACTTC.

The chain has TRBV11-2 and TRBJ1-6; TRBD1 matches 9 bases. This CDR3 region has 17 residues. J lost 8 bases, V lost 0 bases, and 8 bases had no gene match. Germline V CDR1 and CDR2: SGHAT, FQNNGV. The CDR3 region has the DNA TGTGCCAGCAGCTTAGATTTAGGGACAGGGAGGGATTCACCCCTCCACTTT. Protein product: CASSLDLGTGRDSPLHF.

This chain connects TRBV6-5 to TRBJ1-2; maybe TRBD1 (6 bases). V lost 4 bases and J 7 bases, leaving 10 bases between the germline ends. Germline CDR1 MNHEY, CDR2 SVGAGI. The CDR3 extends over 12 amino acids. In DNA, the CDR3 is TGTGCCAGCAGTTGGCGGGGGGCTGGCTACACCTTC. It codes for CASSWRGAGYTF.

This sequence joins TRBV4-2 and TRBJ1-6; D is possibly TRBD1 (6 bases). Germline loops: CDR1 LGHNA, CDR2 YNFKEQ. Between the trimmed V and J ends, which lost 1 base and 6 bases, there was a span of 16 bases. This CDR3 comprises 17 residues. CDR3 sequence reads: CASSQVFGDIRNSPLHF. The CDR3 region has the DNA TGTGCCAGCAGCCAAGTTTTCGGGGACATCCGTAATTCACCCCTCCACTTT.

This clone was picked up a small number of times. The chain uses TRBV7-8 and TRBJ1-6; perhaps TRBD1 as D (5 bases). Germline CDR1 reads SGHVS; CDR2 reads FQNEAQ. V gave up 2 bases and J gave up 3 bases, with 8 bases separating them. The CDR3 extends over 15 amino acids. CDR3 coding DNA: TGTGCCAGCAGCTTATCAAGGGGCTATAATTCACCCCTCCACTTT. This encodes CASSLSRGYNSPLHF.

The chain couples TRBV7-2 to TRBJ2-5; D possibly corresponds to TRBD1 (6 bases). Germline CDR1 SGHTA, CDR2 FQGNSA. The length of the CDR3 is 13 residues. The ends were cut back, 5 bases at V and 0 bases at J, with 7 bases in the middle. The DNA of the CDR3 is TGTGCCAGCAGCCGGGACAACCAAGAGACCCAGTACTTC. Amino acids: CASSRDNQETQYF.

This clone was seen a few times. The chain couples TRBV10-3 to TRBJ1-1; the D is unclear. Trimming removed 3 bases from V and 3 bases from J, with 8 bases in between. The CDR3 length is 13 residues. CDR1 and CDR2 from the germline V gene are ENHRY and SYGVKD. CDR3: CAISDRRDTEAFF. CDR3 nucleotides: TGTGCCATCAGTGATCGACGGGACACTGAAGCTTTCTTT.

The chain is built from TRBV5-1 and TRBJ2-3, with 10 bases matching TRBD2. The germline CDR1 and CDR2 sequences are SGHRS and YFSETQ. The CDR3 has 15 residues. After removal of 2 bases from V and 1 base from J, the junction contained 1 base not matched to a gene. CDR3 sequence reads: CASSFTSGGTDTQYF. In nucleotides, the CDR3 is TGCGCCAGCAGCTTCACTAGCGGGGGCACAGATACGCAGTATTTT.

This chain connects TRBV5-6 to TRBJ1-6; D gene ambiguous. Germline V CDR1 and CDR2: SGHDT, YYEEEE. V dropped 0 bases and J dropped 9 bases, with 13 bases sitting between them. The CDR3 is 15 amino acids. CDR3 amino acids: CASSLGVGAGSPLHF. CDR3 coding DNA: TGTGCCAGCAGCTTGGGGGTGGGAGCGGGTTCACCCCTCCACTTT.

This clone was observed a single time. Written as DNA, the CDR3 is TGCAGCTACCAAACTTCGAGCTCCTACGAGCAGTACTTC. It encodes CSYQTSSSYEQYF. This chain connects TRBV29-1 to TRBJ2-7; D remains ambiguous. Trimming removed 8 bases at V and 0 bases at J, with 14 bases between. Germline assignment: CDR1 SQVTM and CDR2 ANQGSEA. The CDR3 totals 13 residues.

The V gene is TRBV28, the J gene TRBJ2-1; 9 bases line up with TRBD1. Germline assignment: CDR1 MDHEN and CDR2 SYDVKM. J gave up 4 bases and V 7 bases, and 8 bases lay outside the gene matches. This CDR3 has 15 residues. As DNA, the CDR3 is TGTGCCAGCATCCACCCCGGGACAGGGTACAATGAGCAGTTCTTC. The encoded protein is CASIHPGTGYNEQFF.

This chain connects TRBV9 to TRBJ2-7, with no clear D. The CDR3 totals 14 residues. Trimming cost V 0 bases and J 2 bases, with 9 bases left between them. Germline CDR1 and CDR2: SGDLS and YYNGEE. The CDR3 DNA is TGTGCCAGCAGCGTAGGTCAGGATGCCTACGAGCAGTACTTC. Translation: CASSVGQDAYEQYF.

The gene calls are TRBV4-2 and TRBJ2-7; 7 bases agree with TRBD1. The CDR3 runs to 15 residues. The junction had 7 bases not matched to a gene; V was cut back by 0 bases and J by 5 bases. The germline CDR1 and CDR2 sequences are LGHNA and YNFKEQ. CDR3 coding DNA: TGTGCCAGCAGCCAAGAGCACGGACAGGCCCACGAGCAGTACTTC. Protein product: CASSQEHGQAHEQYF.